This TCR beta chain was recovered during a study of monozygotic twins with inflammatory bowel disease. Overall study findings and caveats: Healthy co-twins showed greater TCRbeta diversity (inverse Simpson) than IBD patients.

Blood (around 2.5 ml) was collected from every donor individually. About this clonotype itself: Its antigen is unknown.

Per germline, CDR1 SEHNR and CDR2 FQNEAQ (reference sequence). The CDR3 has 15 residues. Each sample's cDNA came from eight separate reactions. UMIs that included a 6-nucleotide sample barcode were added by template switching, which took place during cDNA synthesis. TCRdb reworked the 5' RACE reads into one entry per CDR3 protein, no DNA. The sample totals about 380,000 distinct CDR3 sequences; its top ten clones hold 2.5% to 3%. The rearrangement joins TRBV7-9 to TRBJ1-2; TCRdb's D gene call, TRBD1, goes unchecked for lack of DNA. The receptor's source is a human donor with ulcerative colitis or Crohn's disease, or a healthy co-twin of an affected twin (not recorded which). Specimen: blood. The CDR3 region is CASSLALRTGDGYTF.